The 6 T cell receptor beta chains listed next were all sequenced from one sample in a study of blood T cell repertoires in COVID-19. Only in-frame clones appear in the TCRdb table, and some are missing; sequencing was by immunoSEQ multiplex PCR. The sample lists around 31,000 clones; roughly 87% were seen once. The sequenced material came from peripheral blood. These receptors all come from a man aged 55 to 70 with COVID-19, enrolled during active disease.

The chain joins TRBV19 to TRBJ1-2; 12 bases map to TRBD1. Per germline, CDR1 LNHDA and CDR2 SQIVND (reference sequence). The CDR3 is 18 residues long. After removal of 4 bases from V and 2 bases from J, the junction contained 11 bases not matched to a gene. CDR3 residues: CASSSSASGTGGNYGYTF. For the CDR3, the DNA is TGTGCCAGTAGTAGCAGTGCCTCCGGGACAGGGGGCAACTATGGCTACACCTTC.

The rearrangement links TRBV5-6 to TRBJ2-7; D remains unclear. The CDR3 spans 15 residues. Deletions cut 0 bases from V and 1 base from J, with 11 bases between. Germline V gene sequence: CDR1 SGHDT, CDR2 YYEEEE. In nucleotides, the CDR3 is TGTGCCAGCAGCTTGGTTCCCCCTGTTTCCTACGAGCAGTACTTC. Protein: CASSLVPPVSYEQYF.

The rearrangement joins TRBV7-8 to TRBJ1-5, with D hard to call. In germline, CDR1 is SGHVS, CDR2 FQNEAQ. V was clipped by 1 base and J by 0 bases, with 10 bases between them. The CDR3 is made up of 16 amino acids. In DNA form, the CDR3 reads TGTGCCAGCAGCTTAGAGGCAGGTTATAGCAATCAGCCCCAGCATTTT. It translates to CASSLEAGYSNQPQHF.

This sequence joins TRBV6-5 and TRBJ2-7; the match to TRBD1 covers 11 bases. The V gene's germline CDR1 is MNHEY and CDR2 SVGAGI. The ends lost 6 bases at V and 0 bases at J; junction bases unmatched: 1. The CDR3 has 14 amino acids. The CDR3 sequence: CASRDRGLSYEQYF. CDR3 DNA: TGTGCCAGCAGGGACAGGGGGCTCTCCTACGAGCAGTACTTC.

The table lists this clone with a count of one. The chain uses TRBV10-1 and TRBJ1-4; TRBD1 matches 7 bases. CDR1 and CDR2 (germline): WNHNN, SYGVQD (reference sequence). Trimming removed 9 bases from V and 5 bases from J; junction bases left unmatched: 9. The CDR3 length is 14 residues. DNA of the CDR3: TGCGCCAGATGCCACGGGACAGTGAATGAAAAACTGTTTTTT. Translated: CARCHGTVNEKLFF.

This chain uses TRBV15 with TRBJ2-6, with 9 bases lining up with TRBD1. CDR3 length: 18 residues. With V trimmed by 1 base and J by 1 base, 5 bases remained unmatched. The germline gives CDR1 LNHNV, CDR2 YYDKDF (reference sequence). In DNA, the CDR3 is TGTGCCACCAGCAGAGCTTCCGGGACAGGGTCTGGGGCCAACGTCCTGACTTTC. It encodes CATSRASGTGSGANVLTF. Full variable domain (missing parts from reference TRBV15 and TRBJ2-6): DAMVIQNPRYQVTQFGKPVTLSCSQTLNHNVMYWYQQKSSQAPKLLFHYYDKDFNNEADTPDNFQSRRPNTSFCFLDIRSPGLGDTAMYLCATSRASGTGSGANVLTFGAGSRLTVL.